This TCR beta chain was identified in a study of OX40 agonist ivuxolimab in advanced cancers. TCRdb keeps only in-frame clones here, not all; method: immunoSEQ multiplex PCR. The table shows 70,000 to 90,000 clones, with approximately 84% occurring only once. V was shortened by 6 bases and J by 5 bases, with 13 bases between the two germline ends. The CDR3 runs 13 residues. Germline CDR1 reads MNHNY; CDR2 reads SVGAGI (reference sequence). This receptor was taken from an adult with an advanced solid tumor such as melanoma, head and neck, liver or kidney cancer. V usage is TRBV6-6 and J usage is TRBJ2-5, with D unclear. Sequencing used CD4+ or CD8+ T cells sorted from blood, obtained in a trial of the OX40 agonist ivuxolimab. The CDR3 sequence: CASRHHSRETQYF. The CDR3, as DNA: TGTGCCAGCAGACACCACTCCCGGGAGACCCAGTACTTC.